The clone carrying this T cell receptor (beta chain) was counted at least ten times. V gave up 4 bases and J gave up 1 base; unmatched junction bases: 6. The CDR3 has 15 residues. Germline V gene data show CDR1 as SGHAT and CDR2 as FQNNGV. These data come from a study of regulatory T cells in long-lasting Graves disease. Combining iRepertoire HTBI primers with Arm-PCR of CDR3 regions, the authors built TCR beta libraries. TCRdb analysed the multiplex PCR reads with MiXCR anew, one entry per CDR3 protein. In the table there are 400,000 to 500,000 distinct CDR3 sequences, roughly 21% of which are singletons. Indicated time point: persistent/refractory GD, antithyroid drugs over 5 years with positive TRAb. After RNA was extracted from PBMCs, the TCR library was made from it.

The sequenced sample was peripheral blood mononuclear cells (PBMCs), obtained when the disease was refractory, from a patient treated with antithyroid drugs. The chain is built from TRBV11-2 and TRBJ2-7; 8 nucleotides align to TRBD1. The receptor's source is a female donor with Graves disease. As DNA, the CDR3 is TGTGCCAGCAGCTATACAGGGGGGAAGTCCTACGAGCAGTACTTC. Translated, it gives CASSYTGGKSYEQYF.